This passage covers 17 T cell receptor beta chains from one sample sequenced in a study of molecular identifiers for immune sequencing clone quantification. From the PCR reads, TCRdb called clonotypes with MiXCR, one entry per CDR3 protein. The table shows just under 650,000 distinct CDR3 sequences, with about 20% occurring only once. Input material: naive CD8+ T cells from blood, with Jurkat cell RNA spiked in. Specified subset: FACS-sorted CD8+CD4-CCR7+CD45RA+ naive T cells. These receptors were obtained from a human donor in good health. Some libraries in this study had Jurkat cell RNA spiked in.

In its sample, this clonotype was seen many times. This chain links TRBV19 with TRBJ1-5; D is perhaps TRBD1 (5 bases). Looked up from germline, CDR1 is LNHDA and CDR2 is SQIVND (reference sequence). Trimming pared 2 bases from V and 8 bases from J, leaving 16 bases between. The CDR3 contains 15 residues. The CDR3 sequence: CASSIFAGTNEPQHF. The CDR3 region has the DNA TGTGCCAGTAGTATATTCGCAGGGACCAACGAGCCCCAGCATTTT.

This clonotype was found many times. The rearrangement joins TRBV20-1 to TRBJ2-7; D is perhaps TRBD1 (6 bases). The CDR3 sequence is 11 residues long. The V gene's germline CDR1 is DFQATT and CDR2 SNEGSKA (reference sequence). V lost 6 bases and J 6 bases, leaving 12 bases between the germline ends. DNA of the CDR3: TGCAGTGCAAGACAGGTATCCGAGCAGTACTTC. Amino acids: CSARQVSEQYF.

In this sample, this clonotype turned up a few times. The rearrangement joins TRBV13 to TRBJ2-3; tentative D call: TRBD2 (6 bases). The length of the CDR3 is 17 residues. The V end lost 1 base, the J end lost 3 bases, and 17 bases lay between the germline ends. Germline values: CDR1 PRHDT, CDR2 FYEKMQ (reference sequence). The CDR3 DNA follows: TGTGCCAGCAGCTTAGCGATGGAGCCCGGGGGAACAGATACGCAGTATTTT. This translates into CASSLAMEPGGTDTQYF. Drawing the rest from reference TRBV13 and TRBJ2-3, the complete variable domain is AAGVIQSPRHLIKEKRETATLKCYPIPRHDTVYWYQQGPGQDPQFLISFYEKMQSDKGSIPDRFSAQQFSDYHSELNMSSLELGDSALYFCASSLAMEPGGTDTQYFGPGTRLTVL.

This clonotype was counted at least ten times. This rearrangement joins TRBV27 to TRBJ2-5, with TRBD1 as a possible D gene (5 bases). There are 15 residues in the CDR3. The V gene lost 4 bases and the J gene lost 2 bases, with 14 bases spanning the gap. The germline CDR1 and CDR2 sequences are MNHEY and SMNVEV (reference sequence). The chain's CDR3 is CASSSIPTVQETQYF. The CDR3 region has the DNA TGTGCCAGCAGTTCCATCCCGACAGTACAAGAGACCCAGTACTTC.

This clonotype was observed a handful of times. The chain is built from TRBV18 and TRBJ1-6, with D unclear. There are 15 residues in the CDR3. Germline V CDR1 and CDR2: KGHSH, LQKENI. V lost 6 bases and J 5 bases, leaving 14 bases between the germline ends. The CDR3 nucleotides are TGTGCCAGCTCCCACGAACCGGGAGATAATTCACCCCTCCACTTT. Translated: CASSHEPGDNSPLHF.

For this clonotype: With a much larger clone just one base away, this may be a read error. The V call is TRBV28, the J call TRBJ2-7; 7 positions agree with TRBD2. This CDR3 is 14 amino acids long. Unmatched junction bases numbered 9, after V lost 4 bases and J lost 6 bases. From germline, CDR1 is MDHEN and CDR2 SYDVKM. The CDR3: CASSSLAGEVEQYF. CDR3 coding DNA: TGTGCCAGCAGTTCCCTGGCGGGAGAGGTCGAGCAGTACTTC.

A note on this clonotype: Since a much larger clone is just one base distant, this may be a read error. The conserved closing phenylalanine or tryptophan is absent in this CDR3, likely reflecting a read error. The chain couples TRBV5-6 to TRBJ2-3, with TRBD2 identical over 10 bases. The CDR3 covers 17 residues. The J segment lost 3 bases and the V segment lost 0 bases, leaving 7 bases of the junction unmatched. Germline V gene sequence: CDR1 SGHDT, CDR2 YYEEEE. Here the CDR3 reads CASSLEAGGLGTDTQYS. The DNA for the CDR3 is TGTGCCAGCAGCTTGGAAGCGGGGGGGCTAGGGACAGATACGCAGTATTCT.

With regard to this clonotype: The conserved closing phenylalanine or tryptophan is absent in this CDR3, likely reflecting a read error. The CDR3 region has the DNA TGTGCCAGCAGCTTGGAGGGGCAGGGGACCTACGAGCAGTACTTA. Its translation: CASSLEGQGTYEQYL. This chain links TRBV5-3 with TRBJ2-7; D might be TRBD1 or TRBD2, each matching 6 bases. TRBV5-3 is marked as an open reading frame, function uncertain. The CDR3 has 15 amino acids.

This clonotype was detected many times. V usage is TRBV13 and J usage is TRBJ2-1; 9 bases are shared with TRBD2. Per the germline V gene, CDR1 is PRHDT and CDR2 is FYEKMQ (reference sequence). The trim removed 5 bases at V and 4 bases at J, leaving 6 bases unmatched. This CDR3 is built from 15 residues. The CDR3 DNA is TGTGCCAGCAGCCCGACTAGCGGTCCTTACAATGAGCAGTTCTTC. The encoded protein is CASSPTSGPYNEQFF.

In this sample, this clonotype turned up many times. V usage is TRBV6-2 or TRBV6-3 and J usage is TRBJ1-4, with D unresolved. Trimming pared 4 bases from V and 8 bases from J, leaving 17 bases between. The CDR3 loop spans 15 amino acids. CDR1 MNHEY and CDR2 SVGEGT come from the germline V gene. The CDR3 is CASSSFDAWEEKLFF. In nucleotides, the CDR3 is TGTGCCAGCAGTTCCTTCGACGCCTGGGAAGAAAAACTGTTTTTT.

This clonotype was counted at least ten times. The chain recombines TRBV20-1 with TRBJ2-7; 8 nucleotides align to TRBD1. CDR1 is DFQATT and CDR2 is SNEGSKA in the germline V gene (reference sequence). The CDR3 is made up of 14 amino acids. Unmatched junction bases numbered 4, after V lost 2 bases and J lost 1 base. The CDR3 DNA follows: TGCAGTGCTAGACGGACAGGGTGGTCCTACGAGCAGTACTTC. The encoded protein is CSARRTGWSYEQYF.

This clonotype was observed many times. This chain uses TRBV28 with TRBJ2-5, with unresolved D. Germline loops: CDR1 MDHEN, CDR2 SYDVKM. Trimming pared 6 bases from V and 3 bases from J, leaving 14 bases between. This CDR3 comprises 14 residues. Here the CDR3 DNA reads TGTGCCAGCAGACCCGACGGTTCCAAAGAGACCCAGTACTTC. Encoded protein: CASRPDGSKETQYF.

This clonotype was observed at least ten times. V is TRBV30 and J is TRBJ1-5; D may be TRBD1 (6 bases). The V gene's germline CDR1 is GTSNPN and CDR2 SVGIG (reference sequence). The V end lost 2 bases, the J end lost 0 bases, and 8 bases lay between the germline ends. The CDR3 runs 14 residues. The CDR3 spells CAWSRTASNQPQHF. Here the CDR3 DNA reads TGTGCCTGGAGTCGGACAGCTAGCAATCAGCCCCAGCATTTT.

This clonotype was recorded many times. The J gene is TRBJ2-1, the V gene TRBV29-1; D not certain. Germline V gene sequence: CDR1 SQVTM, CDR2 ANQGSEA. The CDR3 is 12 residues long. V was shortened by 1 base and J by 4 bases, with 5 bases between the two germline ends. CDR3 DNA sequence: TGCAGCGTTGAAGGACGTTACAATGAGCAGTTCTTC. It specifies CSVEGRYNEQFF.

This chain joins TRBV19 and TRBJ1-3; 9 positions agree with TRBD1. CDR3 length: 15 amino acids. From germline, CDR1 is LNHDA and CDR2 SQIVND (reference sequence). Trimming took 6 bases from V and 4 from J; bases not matched to a gene: 7. CDR3 sequence: CASRPGQGTGNTIYF. As DNA, the CDR3 is TGTGCCAGTAGACCGGGACAGGGAACAGGAAACACCATATATTTT.

This clonotype was seen at least ten times. The genes are TRBV12-3 or TRBV12-4 and TRBJ1-1; D possibly corresponds to TRBD1 (5 bases). The ends were cut back, 5 bases at V and 5 bases at J, with 15 bases in the middle. The length of the CDR3 is 14 residues. Here the CDR3 DNA reads TGTGCCAGCAGTCTCAACGGGGGGGGGACTGAAGCTTTCTTT. This encodes CASSLNGGGTEAFF.

This clonotype has more than one count but fewer than ten. Being one base from a much bigger clone, this may be a read error. This chain uses TRBV5-1 with TRBJ1-1; D is ambiguous. Germline V gene data show CDR1 as SGHRS and CDR2 as YFSETQ. Between the trimmed V and J ends, which lost 4 bases and 7 bases, there was a span of 17 bases. The CDR3 runs to 14 residues. DNA for the CDR3: TGCGCCAGCAGCCACCGCTTAGCCTCTAATGAAGCTTTCTTT. This encodes CASSHRLASNEAFF.